One sample yielded the 20 T cell receptor beta chains listed below, sequenced in a study of blood T cells in healthy people across ages. Using a J-beta primer mix together with a sample-barcoded 5' primer, a second PCR was run for roughly 6 to 12 cycles. A single record per CDR3 protein comes from TCRdb applying MiXCR to the 5' RACE reads. The repertoire consists of around 820,000 distinct CDR3 sequences, with 20% to 30% occurring once and the leading ten covering 3.7%. A further study also used this sample, focusing on T cells of mothers and their children.

Sample: blood. The receptor set was obtained from a boy aged 10-17 years in good health.

This clonotype occurred a few times. This chain connects TRBV7-9 to TRBJ1-1; D not certain. Trimming took 0 bases from V and 11 from J, leaving 7 bases between them. This CDR3 has 11 amino acids. Germline CDR1 SEHNR, CDR2 FQNEAQ (reference sequence). CDR3 sequence: CASSLAGLAFF. Written as DNA, the CDR3 is TGTGCCAGCAGCTTAGCAGGGTTGGCTTTCTTT. Complete variable domain (other parts from reference TRBV7-9 and TRBJ1-1): DTGVSQNPRHKITKRGQNVTFRCDPISEHNRLYWYRQTLGQGPEFLTYFQNEAQLEKSRLLSDRFSAERPKGSFSTLEIQRTEQGDSAMYLCASSLAGLAFFGQGTRLTVV.

This sequence joins TRBV29-1 and TRBJ1-2; D remains ambiguous. CDR1 is SQVTM, CDR2 ANQGSEA, per germline. This CDR3 is built from 13 residues. With 4 bases removed from V and 0 bases from J, the gap between germline ends came to 9 bases. The DNA for the CDR3 is TGCAGCGTTGGAGGCACGACTAACTATGGCTACACCTTC. Protein sequence: CSVGGTTNYGYTF.

In the case of this clonotype: The CDR3 does not close with the conserved phenylalanine or tryptophan, likely indicating a read error. This chain links TRBV7-9 with TRBJ1-1; D might be TRBD1 (5 bases). Germline CDR1 and CDR2: SEHNR and FQNEAQ (reference sequence). V lost 8 bases, J lost 3 bases, and 13 bases lay in between. The CDR3 covers 13 residues. Here the CDR3 reads CASRAGGDTEAFL. In DNA form, the CDR3 reads TGTGCCAGCCGTGCAGGAGGGGACACTGAAGCTTTCCTT.

V gene TRBV20-1 combines with J gene TRBJ2-7, with 10 bases matching TRBD1. The length of the CDR3 is 15 residues. Germline V gene lookup returns CDR1 DFQATT and CDR2 SNEGSKA (reference sequence). V was clipped by 3 bases and J by 3 bases; unmatched bases: 8. The CDR3 sequence: CSASVGRTGGYEQYF. The CDR3 coding sequence is TGCAGTGCTAGTGTGGGTAGGACAGGGGGCTACGAGCAGTACTTC.

This clonotype was seen more than once but under ten times. The chain carries TRBV27 and TRBJ1-6; D remains ambiguous. V was trimmed by 2 bases and J by 0 bases, leaving 5 bases between them. Per the germline V gene, CDR1 is MNHEY and CDR2 is SMNVEV (reference sequence). The CDR3 length is 15 residues. Here the CDR3 reads CASSLKFSYNSPLHF. DNA of the CDR3: TGTGCCAGCAGTTTAAAATTCTCCTATAATTCACCCCTCCACTTT.

CDR3 protein: CASSEAWQGAKGAFF. CDR3 nucleotides: TGTGCCAGCAGTGAAGCGTGGCAGGGGGCAAAGGGGGCTTTCTTT. The chain couples TRBV2 to TRBJ1-1; 8 bases agree with TRBD1. The CDR3 runs 15 residues. V trimming: 0 bases; J trimming: 11 bases; junction bases outside the gene matches: 11. The germline V gene has CDR1 SNHLY and CDR2 FYNNEI.

This clonotype appeared a few times. V gene TRBV20-1 combines with J gene TRBJ2-3; D gene unclear. Germline loops: CDR1 DFQATT, CDR2 SNEGSKA (reference sequence). The V end lost 0 bases, the J end lost 0 bases, and 10 bases lay between the germline ends. The CDR3 is 15 residues long. CDR3: CSARDSADSTDTQYF. The CDR3 region has the DNA TGCAGTGCTAGAGATAGTGCCGACAGCACAGATACGCAGTATTTT.

This chain uses TRBV7-6 with TRBJ1-1; the D is unclear. Trimming stripped 5 bases from V and 0 bases from J, with 13 bases between. The CDR3 is 15 amino acids. The germline gives CDR1 SGHVS, CDR2 FNYEAQ. The CDR3 protein is CASSPGGPMNTEAFF. The CDR3 region has the DNA TGTGCCAGCAGCCCTGGTGGGCCGATGAACACTGAAGCTTTCTTT.

In its sample, this clonotype was seen a few times. The chain uses TRBV5-1 and TRBJ2-7; possibly TRBD1 for D (5 bases). Trimming took off 1 base at V and 0 bases at J, with 14 bases between the two ends. CDR1 SGHRS and CDR2 YFSETQ come from the germline V gene. The CDR3 has 16 amino acids. As DNA, the CDR3 is TGCGCCAGCAGCTTGATGTTGTGGGGCCACTCCTACGAGCAGTACTTC. Amino acid sequence: CASSLMLWGHSYEQYF. The whole variable domain, remainder taken from reference TRBV5-1 and TRBJ2-7, is KAGVTQTPRYLIKTRGQQVTLSCSPISGHRSVSWYQQTPGQGLQFLFEYFSETQRNKGNFPGRFSGRQFSNSRSEMNVSTLELGDSALYLCASSLMLWGHSYEQYFGPGTRLTVT.

This clonotype appeared a few times. V usage is TRBV11-2 and J usage is TRBJ2-3; D not certain. V dropped 4 bases and J dropped 1 base, with 12 bases sitting between them. Looked up from germline, CDR1 is SGHAT and CDR2 is FQNNGV. The CDR3 has 15 residues. In DNA form, the CDR3 reads TGTGCCAGCAGCTCCGTCGGTTCCGGCACAGATACGCAGTATTTT. This translates into CASSSVGSGTDTQYF. The full variable domain, its missing parts supplied by reference TRBV11-2 and TRBJ2-3, is EAGVAQSPRYKIIEKRQSVAFWCNPISGHATLYWYQQILGQGPKLLIQFQNNGVVDDSQLPKDRFSAERLKGVDSTLKIQPAKLEDSAVYLCASSSVGSGTDTQYFGPGTRLTVL.

This chain links TRBV7-2 with TRBJ2-5; D unresolved. The assigned J gene may be wrong: the sequence end matches TRBJ2-7 better. Germline V gene data show CDR1 as SGHTA and CDR2 as FQGNSA. The CDR3 has 14 amino acids. In nucleotides, the CDR3 is TGTGCCAGCAGCTTTAGTGGGGTCTCCTACGAGCAGTACTTC. Its protein is CASSFSGVSYEQYF.

This clonotype came up a few times. The V call is TRBV19, the J call TRBJ2-1, with D maybe TRBD2 (6 bases). Trimming removed 3 bases from V and 8 bases from J, with 26 bases in between. The germline CDR1 and CDR2 sequences are LNHDA and SQIVND (reference sequence). This CDR3 has 18 residues. The DNA for the CDR3 is TGTGCCAGTAGTATTTCCCACGGGGGAGCAGGGAGTCAGGATGAGCAGTTCTTC. Its protein is CASSISHGGAGSQDEQFF.

As to this clonotype: This sequence may be a read error, since a much larger clone differs from it by one base. The CDR3 does not end in the conserved phenylalanine or tryptophan, so this is likely a read error. This chain joins TRBV4-3 and TRBJ2-5, with 7 bases aligning to TRBD2. The CDR3 runs to 16 residues. Germline V gene lookup returns CDR1 LGHNA and CDR2 YSLEER. After removal of 1 base from V and 4 bases from J, the junction contained 9 bases not matched to a gene. The CDR3 reads CASSQGRGEGSETQYL. The DNA of the CDR3 is TGCGCCAGCAGCCAAGGAAGAGGGGAGGGATCAGAGACCCAGTACCTC.

This clonotype came up a few times. V and J are TRBV7-2 and TRBJ2-1, with 10 positions matching TRBD1. The ends lost 2 bases at V and 5 bases at J; junction bases unmatched: 6. Germline V gives CDR1 SGHTA, CDR2 FQGNSA. The CDR3 totals 16 residues. The CDR3 is CASSLYRDRGHNEQFF. The CDR3 nucleotides are TGTGCCAGCAGCTTATACCGGGACAGGGGACACAATGAGCAGTTCTTC.

This chain links TRBV18 with TRBJ1-2; D is unresolved. V gave up 2 bases and J gave up 0 bases, with 7 bases separating them. The CDR3 has 14 amino acids. Germline V gene sequence: CDR1 KGHSH, CDR2 LQKENI. The CDR3 loop is CASSPGDTNYGYTF. CDR3 nucleotide sequence: TGTGCCAGCTCACCAGGGGATACTAACTATGGCTACACCTTC.

The V call is TRBV6-1, the J call TRBJ1-2; no clear D. This CDR3 is built from 15 residues. In germline, CDR1 is MNHNS, CDR2 SASEGT. V was trimmed by 4 bases and J by 7 bases, leaving 19 bases between them. The CDR3 region has the DNA TGTGCCAGCAGTGCCTCAGGACGGAGTATCGGTGGCTACACCTTC. Translation gives CASSASGRSIGGYTF.

This clonotype was counted only a few times. The CDR3 region has the DNA TGCAGCGTTTGGACAGGGATGTTAGTGTACTTC. Translating gives CSVWTGMLVYF. The chain uses TRBV29-1 and TRBJ2-4; 8 positions match TRBD1. The CDR3 consists of 11 residues. Per the germline V gene, CDR1 is SQVTM and CDR2 is ANQGSEA. V was pared by 5 bases and J by 15 bases, with 9 bases of the junction left unmatched.

The chain links TRBV29-1 to TRBJ2-4; TRBD2 aligns across 8 bases. The CDR3 contains 14 residues. CDR1 is SQVTM and CDR2 is ANQGSEA in the germline V gene. Trimming at V came to 3 bases and at J to 2 bases, leaving 3 bases not matched to a gene. The CDR3 here is CSVDVAGTKNIQYF. Here the CDR3 DNA reads TGCAGCGTTGACGTAGCGGGAACCAAAAACATTCAGTACTTC.

This clonotype was observed a few times. The V gene is TRBV29-1, the J gene TRBJ2-2; D may be TRBD1 (5 bases). The CDR3 has 15 residues. Germline loops: CDR1 SQVTM, CDR2 ANQGSEA. V was clipped by 4 bases and J by 7 bases, with 19 bases between them. This CDR3 reads CSVVSPREEVGELFF. The CDR3 DNA follows: TGCAGCGTTGTATCGCCCAGGGAAGAGGTCGGGGAGCTGTTTTTT.

The chain links TRBV5-1 to TRBJ2-5; D is unclear. Trimming took 0 bases from V and 4 from J, leaving 10 bases between them. CDR1 is SGHRS and CDR2 is YFSETQ in the germline V gene. The CDR3 extends over 14 amino acids. The CDR3 spells CASSLGDHGETQYF. CDR3 DNA: TGCGCCAGCAGCTTGGGGGATCATGGAGAGACCCAGTACTTC.